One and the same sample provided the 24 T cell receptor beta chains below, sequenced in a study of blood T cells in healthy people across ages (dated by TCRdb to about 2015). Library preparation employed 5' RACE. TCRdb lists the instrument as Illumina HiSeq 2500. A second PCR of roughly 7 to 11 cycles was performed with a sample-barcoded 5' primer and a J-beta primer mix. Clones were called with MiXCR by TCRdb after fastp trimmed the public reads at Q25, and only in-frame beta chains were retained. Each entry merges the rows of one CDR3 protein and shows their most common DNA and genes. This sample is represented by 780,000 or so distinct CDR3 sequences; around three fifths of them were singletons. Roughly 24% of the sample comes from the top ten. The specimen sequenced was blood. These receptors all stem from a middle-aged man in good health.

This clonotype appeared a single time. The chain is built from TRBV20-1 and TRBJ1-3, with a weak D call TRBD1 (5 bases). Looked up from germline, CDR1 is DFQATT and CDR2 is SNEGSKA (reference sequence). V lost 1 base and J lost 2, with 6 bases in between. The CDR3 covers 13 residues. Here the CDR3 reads CSARVDTGNTIYF. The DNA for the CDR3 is TGCAGTGCTAGAGTGGACACTGGAAACACCATATATTTT.

The CDR3 protein is CASSQRTADHGYTF. In nucleotides, the CDR3 is TGTGCCAGCAGCCAAAGGACGGCTGACCATGGCTACACCTTC. The chain uses TRBV7-9 and TRBJ1-2, with unresolved D. V was cut by 5 bases and J by 6 bases, with 16 bases left in between. CDR1 is SEHNR, CDR2 FQNEAQ, per germline (reference sequence). The CDR3 has 14 residues.

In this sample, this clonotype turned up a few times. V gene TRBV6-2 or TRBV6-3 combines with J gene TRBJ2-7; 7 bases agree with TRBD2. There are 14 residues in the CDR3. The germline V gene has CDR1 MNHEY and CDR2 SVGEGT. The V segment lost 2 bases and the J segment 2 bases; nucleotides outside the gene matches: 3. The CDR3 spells CASSYRRETYEQYF. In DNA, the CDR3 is TGTGCCAGCAGTTACAGGCGGGAGACCTACGAGCAGTACTTC.

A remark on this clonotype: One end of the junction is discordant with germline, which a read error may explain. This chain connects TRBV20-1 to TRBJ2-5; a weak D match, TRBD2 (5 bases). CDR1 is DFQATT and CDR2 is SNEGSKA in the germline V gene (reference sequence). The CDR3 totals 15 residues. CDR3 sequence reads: CSARFPLVIQETQYF. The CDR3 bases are TGCAGCGCTAGATTCCCACTAGTGATCCAAGAGACCCAGTACTTC.

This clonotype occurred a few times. CDR3 protein: CASILGLAGSPGDTQYF. The CDR3 region has the DNA TGCGCCAGCATCCTTGGACTAGCGGGATCCCCAGGGGATACGCAGTATTTT. The chain employs TRBV5-1 and TRBJ2-3, with 12 bases that match TRBD2. The V segment lost 6 bases and the J segment 6 bases; nucleotides outside the gene matches: 14. Germline V lookup: CDR1 SGHRS, CDR2 YFSETQ. The CDR3 extends over 17 amino acids.

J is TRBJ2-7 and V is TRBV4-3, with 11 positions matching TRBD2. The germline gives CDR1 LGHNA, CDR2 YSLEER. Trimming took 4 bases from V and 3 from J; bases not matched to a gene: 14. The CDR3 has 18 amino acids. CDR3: CASSLETETSGSVYEQYF. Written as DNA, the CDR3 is TGCGCCAGCAGCCTAGAGACCGAAACTAGCGGGAGCGTCTACGAGCAGTACTTC.

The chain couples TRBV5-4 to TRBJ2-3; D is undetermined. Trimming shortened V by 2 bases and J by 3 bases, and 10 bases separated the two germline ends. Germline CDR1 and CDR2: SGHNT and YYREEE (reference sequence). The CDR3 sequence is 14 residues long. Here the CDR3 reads CASSFGVTTDTQYF. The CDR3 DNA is TGTGCCAGCAGCTTTGGGGTCACTACAGATACGCAGTATTTT.

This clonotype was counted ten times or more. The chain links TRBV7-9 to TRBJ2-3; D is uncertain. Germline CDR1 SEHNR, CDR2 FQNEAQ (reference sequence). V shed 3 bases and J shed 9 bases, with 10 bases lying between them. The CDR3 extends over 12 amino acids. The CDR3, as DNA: TGTGCCAGCAGCTTTGATACTCCCACGCAGTATTTT. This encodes CASSFDTPTQYF.

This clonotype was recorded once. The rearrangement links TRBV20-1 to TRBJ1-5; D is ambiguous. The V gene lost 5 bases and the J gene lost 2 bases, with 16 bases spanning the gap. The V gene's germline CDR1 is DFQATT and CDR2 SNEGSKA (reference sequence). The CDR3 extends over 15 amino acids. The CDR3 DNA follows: TGCAGTGCTGAGAGGTCGGAACCGGGCAATCAGCCCCAGCATTTT. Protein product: CSAERSEPGNQPQHF.

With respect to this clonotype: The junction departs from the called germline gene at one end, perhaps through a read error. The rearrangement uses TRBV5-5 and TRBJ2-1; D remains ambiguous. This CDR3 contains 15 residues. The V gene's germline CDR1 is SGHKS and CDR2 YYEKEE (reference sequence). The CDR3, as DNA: TGTGCCAGCAGCTTGGAACAGTGGGGTAAGGATGAGCAGTTCTTT. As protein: CASSLEQWGKDEQFF.

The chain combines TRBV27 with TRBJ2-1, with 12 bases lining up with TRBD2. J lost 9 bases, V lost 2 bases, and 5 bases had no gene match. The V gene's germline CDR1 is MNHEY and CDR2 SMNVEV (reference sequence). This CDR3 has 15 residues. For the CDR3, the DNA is TGTGCCAGCAGTTTAAGACTAGCGGGGGTTTCTGAGCAGTTCTTC. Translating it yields CASSLRLAGVSEQFF.

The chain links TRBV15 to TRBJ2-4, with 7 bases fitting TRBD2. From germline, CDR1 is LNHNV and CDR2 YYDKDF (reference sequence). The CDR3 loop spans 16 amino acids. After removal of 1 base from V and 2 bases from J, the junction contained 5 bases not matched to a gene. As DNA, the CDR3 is TGTGCCACCAGCAGAGCGGGGGGAGGTACCAAAAACATTCAGTACTTC. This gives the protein CATSRAGGGTKNIQYF.

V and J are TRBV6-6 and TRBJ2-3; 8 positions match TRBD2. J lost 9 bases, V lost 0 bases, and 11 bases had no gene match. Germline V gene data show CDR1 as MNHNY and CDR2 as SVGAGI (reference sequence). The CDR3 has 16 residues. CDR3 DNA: TGTGCCAGCAGTTACTCCGGGAGCGGGAGAGGCAAGACGCAGTATTTT. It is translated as CASSYSGSGRGKTQYF.

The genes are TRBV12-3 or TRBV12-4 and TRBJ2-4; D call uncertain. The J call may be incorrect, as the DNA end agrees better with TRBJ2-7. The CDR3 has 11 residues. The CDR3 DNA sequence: TGTGCCAGCAGTTTCTGGGACGAGCAGTACTTC. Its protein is CASSFWDEQYF.

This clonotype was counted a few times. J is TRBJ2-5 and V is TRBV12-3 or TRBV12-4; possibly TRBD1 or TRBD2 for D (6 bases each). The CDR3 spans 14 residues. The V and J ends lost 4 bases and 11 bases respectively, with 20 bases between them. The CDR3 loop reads CASSSRDTTNEQYF. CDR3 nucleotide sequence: TGTGCCAGCAGTTCGCGGGACACTACTAATGAGCAGTACTTC.

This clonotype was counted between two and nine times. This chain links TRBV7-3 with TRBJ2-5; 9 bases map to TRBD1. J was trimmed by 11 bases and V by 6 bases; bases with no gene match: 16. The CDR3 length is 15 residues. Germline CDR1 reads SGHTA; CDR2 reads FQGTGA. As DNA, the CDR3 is TGTGCCAGCAGAGCCGGGACAGGGTATCAAACTGAGCAGTACTTC. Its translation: CASRAGTGYQTEQYF.

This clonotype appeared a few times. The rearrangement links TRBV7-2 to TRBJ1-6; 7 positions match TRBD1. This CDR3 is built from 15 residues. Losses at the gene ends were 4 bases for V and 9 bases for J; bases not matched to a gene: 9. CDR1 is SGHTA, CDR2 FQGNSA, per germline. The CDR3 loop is CASSYLTGNISPLHF. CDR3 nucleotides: TGTGCCAGCAGCTACCTGACAGGGAACATTTCACCCCTCCACTTT.

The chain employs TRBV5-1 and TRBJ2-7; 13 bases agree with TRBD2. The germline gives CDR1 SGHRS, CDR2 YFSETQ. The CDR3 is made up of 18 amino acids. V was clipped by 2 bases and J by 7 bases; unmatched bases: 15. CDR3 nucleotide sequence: TGCGCCAGCAGCTTCCCACTAGCGGGAGGGCCACAGTACAATGAGCAGTACTTC. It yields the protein CASSFPLAGGPQYNEQYF. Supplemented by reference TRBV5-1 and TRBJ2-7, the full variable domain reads KAGVTQTPRYLIKTRGQQVTLSCSPISGHRSVSWYQQTPGQGLQFLFEYFSETQRNKGNFPGRFSGRQFSNSRSEMNVSTLELGDSALYLCASSFPLAGGPQYNEQYFGPGTRLTVT.

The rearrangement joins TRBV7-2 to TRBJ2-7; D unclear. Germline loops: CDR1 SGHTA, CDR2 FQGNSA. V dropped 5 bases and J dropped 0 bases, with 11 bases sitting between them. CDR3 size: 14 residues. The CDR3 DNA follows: TGTGCCAGCAGCAGACGTGTACACTCCTACGAGCAGTACTTC. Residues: CASSRRVHSYEQYF.

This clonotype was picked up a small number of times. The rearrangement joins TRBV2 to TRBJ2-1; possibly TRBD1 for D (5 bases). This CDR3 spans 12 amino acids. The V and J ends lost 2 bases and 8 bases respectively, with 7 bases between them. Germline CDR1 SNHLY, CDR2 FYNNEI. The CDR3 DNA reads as TGTGCCAGCAGTGAAAACAGGCATGAGCAGTTCTTC. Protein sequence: CASSENRHEQFF.

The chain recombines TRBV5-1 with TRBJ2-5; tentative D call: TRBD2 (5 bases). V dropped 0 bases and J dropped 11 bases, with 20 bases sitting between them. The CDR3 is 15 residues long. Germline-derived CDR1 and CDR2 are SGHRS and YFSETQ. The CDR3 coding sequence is TGCGCCAGCAGCTTGGAGTCGGGGAATCGGCATGAGCAGTACTTC. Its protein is CASSLESGNRHEQYF.

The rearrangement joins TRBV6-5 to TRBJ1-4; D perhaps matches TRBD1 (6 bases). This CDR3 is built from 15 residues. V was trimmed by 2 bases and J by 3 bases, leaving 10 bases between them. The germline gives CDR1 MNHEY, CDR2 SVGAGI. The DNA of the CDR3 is TGTGCCAGCAGTTACATCAGGGGCTCTAATGAAAAACTGTTTTTT. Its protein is CASSYIRGSNEKLFF.

In DNA, the CDR3 is TGTGCCAGCCAGGGATCCCGTTTGGGGGGCCGCGCGACCAGCACAGATACGCAGTATTTT. It encodes CASQGSRLGGRATSTDTQYF. The gene calls are TRBV7-9 and TRBJ2-3; D assignment may be TRBD1 or TRBD2 (6 bases each). The CDR3 contains 20 residues. Trimming pared 8 bases from V and 0 bases from J, leaving 30 bases between. CDR1 and CDR2 from the germline V gene are SEHNR and FQNEAQ (reference sequence).

The CDR3 bases are TGTGCCAGTACGAGGGAGGCCTCCGGGGCCAACGTCCTGACTTTC. Translating gives CASTREASGANVLTF. The chain recombines TRBV19 with TRBJ2-6; tentative D call: TRBD2 (6 bases). In germline, CDR1 is LNHDA, CDR2 SQIVND (reference sequence). This CDR3 is 15 amino acids long. V was cut by 7 bases and J by 4 bases, with 14 bases left in between. Combining the CDR3 with reference TRBV19 and TRBJ2-6 gives the whole variable domain DGGITQSPKYLFRKEGQNVTLSCEQNLNHDAMYWYRQDPGQGLRLIYYSQIVNDFQKGDIAEGYSVSREKKESFPLTVTSAQKNPTAFYLCASTREASGANVLTFGAGSRLTVL.